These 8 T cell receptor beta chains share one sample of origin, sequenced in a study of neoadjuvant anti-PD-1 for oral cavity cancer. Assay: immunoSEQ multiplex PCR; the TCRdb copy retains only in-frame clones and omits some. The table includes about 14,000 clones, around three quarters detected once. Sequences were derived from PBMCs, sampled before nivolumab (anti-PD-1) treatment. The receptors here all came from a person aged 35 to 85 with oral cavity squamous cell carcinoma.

The CDR3 region has the DNA TGTGCCAGCAGCTTTCAACAGGGGGCTGGCTACACCTTC. This sequence encodes CASSFQQGAGYTF. This sequence joins TRBV5-4 and TRBJ1-2; 9 bases match TRBD1. Per germline, CDR1 SGHNT and CDR2 YYREEE (reference sequence). V shed 2 bases and J 7 bases; nucleotides not matched to a gene: 3. The CDR3 sequence is 13 residues long. Variable domain in full (rest from reference TRBV5-4 and TRBJ1-2): ETGVTQSPTHLIKTRGQQVTLRCSSQSGHNTVSWYQQALGQGPQFIFQYYREEENGRGNFPPRFSGLQFPNYSSELNVNALELDDSALYLCASSFQQGAGYTFGSGTRLTVV.

This CDR3 reads CASSVGLGGQGGNTEAFF. The CDR3 coding sequence is TGTGCCAGCAGCGTAGGATTGGGAGGACAGGGAGGGAACACTGAAGCTTTCTTT. V usage is TRBV9 and J usage is TRBJ1-1; TRBD1 agrees at 8 bases. This CDR3 is 18 amino acids long. Trimming cost V 0 bases and J 1 base; bases outside gene matches: 11. The germline CDR1 and CDR2 sequences are SGDLS and YYNGEE.

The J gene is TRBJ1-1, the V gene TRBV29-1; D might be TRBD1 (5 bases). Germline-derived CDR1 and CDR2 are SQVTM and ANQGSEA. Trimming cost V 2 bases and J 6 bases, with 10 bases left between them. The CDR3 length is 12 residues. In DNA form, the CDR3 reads TGCAGCGTTGAAATTGGGGGGGCTGAAGCTTTCTTT. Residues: CSVEIGGAEAFF.

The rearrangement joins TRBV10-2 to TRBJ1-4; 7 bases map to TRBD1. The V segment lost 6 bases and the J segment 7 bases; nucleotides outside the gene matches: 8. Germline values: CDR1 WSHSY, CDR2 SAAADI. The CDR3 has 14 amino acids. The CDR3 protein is CASRTAGGGEKLFF. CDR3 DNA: TGCGCCAGCAGAACGGCAGGGGGTGGTGAAAAACTGTTTTTT.

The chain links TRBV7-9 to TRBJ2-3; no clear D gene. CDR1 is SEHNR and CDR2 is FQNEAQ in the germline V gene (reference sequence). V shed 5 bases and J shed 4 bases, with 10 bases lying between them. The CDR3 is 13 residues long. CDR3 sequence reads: CASSPQLSDTQYF. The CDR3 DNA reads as TGTGCCAGCAGCCCGCAGCTTTCAGATACGCAGTATTTT.

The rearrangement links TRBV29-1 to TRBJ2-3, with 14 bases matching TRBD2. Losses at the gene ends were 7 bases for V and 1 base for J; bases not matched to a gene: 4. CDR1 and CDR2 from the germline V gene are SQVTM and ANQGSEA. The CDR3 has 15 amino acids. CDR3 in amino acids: CSAGLAGGGTDTQYF. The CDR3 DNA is TGCAGCGCTGGACTAGCGGGAGGAGGCACAGATACGCAGTATTTT.

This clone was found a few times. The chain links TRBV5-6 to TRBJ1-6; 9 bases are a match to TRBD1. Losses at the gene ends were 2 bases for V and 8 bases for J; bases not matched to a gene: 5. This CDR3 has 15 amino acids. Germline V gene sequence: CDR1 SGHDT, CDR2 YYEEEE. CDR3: CASSFTGGLYSPLHF. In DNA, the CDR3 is TGTGCCAGCAGCTTTACAGGGGGCCTCTATTCACCCCTCCACTTT.

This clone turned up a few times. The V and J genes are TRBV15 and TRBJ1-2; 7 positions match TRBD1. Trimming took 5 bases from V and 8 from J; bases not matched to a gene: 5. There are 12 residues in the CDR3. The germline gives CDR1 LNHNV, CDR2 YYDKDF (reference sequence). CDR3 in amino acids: CATSAGTEGYTF. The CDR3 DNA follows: TGTGCCACCAGCGCAGGGACAGAGGGCTACACCTTC.